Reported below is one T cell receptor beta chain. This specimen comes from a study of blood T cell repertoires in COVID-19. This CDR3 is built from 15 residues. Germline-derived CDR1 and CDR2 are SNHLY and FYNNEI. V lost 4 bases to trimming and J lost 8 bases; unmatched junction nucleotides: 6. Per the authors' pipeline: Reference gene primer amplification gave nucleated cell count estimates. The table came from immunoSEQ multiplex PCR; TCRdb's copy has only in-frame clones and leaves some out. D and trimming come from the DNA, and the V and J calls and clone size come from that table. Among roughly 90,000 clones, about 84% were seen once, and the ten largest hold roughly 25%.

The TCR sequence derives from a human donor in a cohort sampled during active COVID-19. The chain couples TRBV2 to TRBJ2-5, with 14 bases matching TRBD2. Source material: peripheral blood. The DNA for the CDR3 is TGTGCCAGCAGTGTGACTAGCGGGGGGGCCTTAACCCAGTACTTC. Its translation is CASSVTSGGALTQYF.